Listed below are T cell receptor beta chains from one sample, sequenced in a study of cytomegalovirus exposure and HLA in healthy donors. Profiled with immunoSEQ multiplex PCR; TCRdb holds only in-frame clones, not every one. This sample has some 200,000 clones, with over 80% found just once. Sample: PBMCs. These TCRs come from a man over 45 in good health and CMV-seronegative. CDR3s include the opening cysteine and the closing phenylalanine or tryptophan. A D gene is named only where the DNA matches it firmly. The listing skips clone size in some rows; elsewhere it reads once, few, many or a size class.

j_call	clone_size	v_call	d_call	cdr3_aa
TRBJ1-2	.	TRBV11-2	.	CASSLGQGSPYGYTF
TRBJ2-1	once	TRBV4-3	TRBD2	CASSQDRGTSGREQFF
TRBJ2-1	few	TRBV4-1	.	CASSQDASSYNEQFF
TRBJ2-7	.	TRBV6-1	TRBD1	CASLRQGGYEQHF
TRBJ2-5	.	TRBV5-1	TRBD1	CASSDRGPETQYF
TRBJ1-1	once	TRBV18	TRBD1	CASSLARDRTSQAFF
TRBJ1-5	.	TRBV19	.	CASAKKPGDQPQHF
TRBJ2-3	few	TRBV5-6	.	CASSFDFTDTQYF
TRBJ1-1	.	TRBV6-5	TRBD1	CASSNQGAMNTEAFF
TRBJ1-3	.	TRBV11-2	.	CASSPPKPSGNTIYF
TRBJ2-5	.	TRBV7-7	.	CASSPGPRGETQYF
TRBJ2-3	.	TRBV5-1	TRBD2	CASSFSWTSGRDTQYF
TRBJ2-2	.	TRBV5-1	TRBD2	CASSFLGGDGTGELFF
TRBJ2-6	.	TRBV15	.	CATSRGEGGSGANVLTF
TRBJ1-5	.	TRBV28	.	CASSFVGGALNQPQHF
TRBJ1-2	.	TRBV5-4	TRBD1	CASSSPDRGRNYGYTF
TRBJ2-1	.	TRBV7-2	.	CASSFGQSSNEQFF
TRBJ2-1	.	TRBV5-1	TRBD2	CASSAGLAGDVEQFF
TRBJ1-3	.	TRBV7-2	.	CATFETGSGNTIYF
TRBJ2-7	.	TRBV9	.	CASSVGGDGTYEQYF
TRBJ2-1	.	TRBV7-2	.	CASSLVATLFDEQFF
TRBJ2-5	.	TRBV11-1	TRBD2	CASSLQRGRWETQYF
TRBJ1-2	.	TRBV7-2	TRBD1	CASSLGQGFYGYTF
TRBJ2-1	.	TRBV5-1	TRBD2	CASSFGLAGGPRNEQFF
TRBJ2-7	.	TRBV7-3	.	CASSFLTDRIKPPYEQYF
TRBJ2-3	.	TRBV5-1	TRBD2	CASSLVAREGDTQYF
TRBJ2-4	once	TRBV2	.	CASSVRDIQYF
TRBJ2-3	.	TRBV1	.	CTSSRTVRGLDTQYF
.	.	TRBV6-5	TRBD1	CASSLRDRGTYEQYF
.	.	TRBV20-1	.	CSAEQGYEQYF
TRBJ1-3	.	TRBV2	.	CASSDRLISGNTIYF
TRBJ2-2	few	TRBV6-1	.	CASSTIDSLTGELFF
TRBJ2-7	.	TRBV5-1	TRBD2	CASSWGVAGGSYEQYF
TRBJ1-1	.	TRBV18	.	CASSPPGTFNTEAFF
TRBJ1-3	.	TRBV14	TRBD1	CASSRDRGPGNTIYF
TRBJ2-7	.	TRBV9	TRBD2	CASSVATGGPYEQYF
TRBJ2-6	.	TRBV9	.	CASSVQGTWANVLTF
TRBJ2-5	.	TRBV19	TRBD2	CASSILAGGLETQYF
TRBJ2-4	.	TRBV6-6	TRBD1	CASSYSGTENIQYF
TRBJ1-1	few	TRBV18	TRBD1	CASSPRQGDIAEAFF
TRBJ2-1	.	TRBV5-5	.	CASIIAVNSYNEQFF
TRBJ1-1	.	TRBV2	TRBD1	CASSGDRRTEAFF
TRBJ2-7	.	TRBV21-1	.	CASSKSRGRRYEQYF
TRBJ2-3	.	TRBV5-1	.	CASSLPTGGYTDTQYF
TRBJ1-5	.	TRBV6-5	.	CATRTHTLSNQPQHF
TRBJ2-2	.	TRBV5-8	.	CASSRTANTGELFF
TRBJ2-2	.	TRBV27	TRBD1	CASSFRGLRTGELFF
TRBJ2-5	.	TRBV10-3	TRBD2	CAISTRQGTSGVLRETQYF
TRBJ2-1	.	TRBV7-2	TRBD1	CASSGRDRASEQFF
TRBJ1-2	.	TRBV4-3	.	CASSQWTLQGGYTF
TRBJ1-4	few	TRBV7-2	.	CASSSDRRNEKLFF
TRBJ1-1	few	TRBV6-5	TRBD1	CASSRNRGTEAFF
TRBJ2-7	once	TRBV7-2	TRBD2	CASSQTSGREKQYF
TRBJ1-4	.	TRBV30	.	CAWSPNWAGSNEKLFF
TRBJ2-7	.	TRBV6-5	TRBD2	CASSIQRTSAYEQYF
TRBJ2-1	.	TRBV6-1	TRBD2	CASRTSGGTYNEQFF
TRBJ2-5	.	TRBV11-2	.	CASSRNGVADQETQYF